This record concerns one TCR beta chain sequence. Its antigen has not been determined. Base qualities are not provided; no much larger clone lies one nucleotide away. Healthy HIV-negative adults with no recently reported acute infections or vaccinations were included as donors. Every donor was a Caucasian adult living in Nashville, Tennessee, USA. CD4+ T cells were enriched through magnetic negative selection, after which naive cells were positively selected on CD45RA and the remaining negative fraction served as the memory subset. After blood collection by leukapheresis, PBMCs were isolated using Ficoll-Histopaque density gradient centrifugation and then cryopreserved in the vapor phase of liquid nitrogen. Analytical flow cytometry was used to check the purity and quantity of each magnetically sorted T cell population. Each sorted fraction had its genomic DNA isolated and then quantified by UV absorbance on a Nanodrop 2000c.

The CDR3 runs 19 residues from the cysteine to the phenylalanine. Only CDR3 DNA is held: 57 bases, read in frame from base 1. CDR1 and CDR2, looked up from the germline V gene, are LGHNA and YSLEER. Trimming costs V 1 base and J 0 bases, and their ends lie 16 bases apart. Using the deep immunoSEQ assay, multiplex PCR amplified TCR CDR3 regions from genomic DNA. Extracted genomic DNA from each cell subset was spread evenly across all wells of several immunoSEQ 96-well plates, with each plate serving as a replicate. For sorted subsets, roughly 0.2 ug genomic DNA, equal to tens of thousands of T cell genomes, was loaded into each replicate PCR. Purified libraries were measured with a Qubit 3.0 fluorometer, size-checked on a Bioanalyzer 2100, and measured again with the KAPA Library Quantification kit. Every immunoSEQ 96-well plate was sequenced on a separate single-read 150-cycle Illumina NextSeq 550 flow cell. In the authors' own workflow: Because only junctional sequences without quality scores were contained in the immunoSEQ output, filtering matching that applied to full-length reads could not be performed. To assign V/J genes and CDR3, sequences were annotated against IMGT germline references using PyIR, a Python wrapper for IgBLAST v1.9. Any read was removed if the V/J assignment was weak (E-value above 1e-6), the CDR3 was missing, or the read contained stop codons, out-of-frame junctions, or ambiguous translated residues. A V3J clonotype was defined by an identical inferred V gene, J gene, and CDR3 amino acid sequence. To compute the percentage overlap between repertoires, the number of shared unique clonotypes was divided by the size of the smaller repertoire. Three approaches were used to assess repertoire richness: RTK rarefaction, the Chao1 estimator, and Recon v2.1 estimates of unobserved clonotypes. Generation probabilities for all TCRbeta clonotypes obtained by the gDNA method from a handful of donors were computed using OLGA. Sourced from immuneACCESS, this table was stored by TCRdb with only in-frame sequences that have V and J called. A share of the clones is absent; for the studies checked, an unresolved V gene accounts for under half, and the remainder has no known explanation. From that table come the V and J calls and clone size; the DNA was used to work out D and trimming. This sample lists roughly 2.6 million clones; roughly nine tenths were detected once. Clones ranked in the top ten supply around 0.15% of the sample.

This sample was taken from a study of shared clonotypes between healthy human individuals (dated by TCRdb to 2018 to 2021). For the wider study: A few men and two women, aged 18 to 49 years, made up the cohort. For each donor, CD4 naive and CD4 memory were each run on three plates, CD8 naive on two plates, and CD8 memory on one plate. Per donor, leukapheresis produced somewhere between about 0.9 and 10 billion PBMCs. Libraries were prepared and TCR repertoires were sequenced by different laboratories using diverse techniques, in order to increase sequencing depth and limit assay-specific biases. The study deeply sequenced blood TCR repertoires of several healthy adults to estimate repertoire size and the extent of clonotype sharing between individuals.

Summary of the overall study and its limitations: The small number of donors limited the genetic and exposure-history diversity represented. Pairwise subsampling indicated that sequencing depth was expected to affect the degree of clonotype sharing among donors. About 4.5% of naive CD4, 3.5% of naive CD8, about 2.1% of memory CD4, and roughly 0.4% of memory CD8 clonotypes were shared across a few donors. Sampling was limited to blood, and TCR repertoires in tissue likely differ from TCR repertoires in blood. Rarefaction of sorted-subset datasets indicated incomplete sequencing despite the large sequencing depth. Compared with non-shared clonotypes, the clonotypes found in all four sorted-subset donors had higher generation probabilities. Estimated clonotype richness was generally larger for naive than for memory subsets.

The V and J genes are TRBV4-3 and TRBJ1-6, with a weak D call of TRBD1 (5 bases match). The sample was naive CD4+ T cells sorted from blood. The sample's cell subset or site label, in plain terms: CD45RA+ positively selected. This TCR was recovered from a young man in good health. The CDR3 loop reads CASSQALGWGSSYNSPLHF. The DNA reads TGCGCCAGCAGCCAAGCCCTTGGGTGGGGGAGCTCCTATAATTCACCCCTCCACTTT.